Below are 25 T cell receptor beta chains sequenced from a single sample in a study of cytotoxic CD8 clonotypes in ibrutinib-treated CLL. The repertoire was sequenced with immunoSEQ multiplex PCR; TCRdb's copy has only in-frame clones and lacks some. Among roughly 6,000 clones, around 79% were seen once, and the ten largest hold around 5%. Sample: PBMCs, taken before ibrutinib treatment. These receptors came from a human donor with chronic lymphocytic leukemia.

This chain links TRBV5-8 with TRBJ2-7; D could derive from TRBD1 or TRBD2 (6 bases each). In germline, CDR1 is SGHTS, CDR2 YDEGEE. V lost 3 bases to trimming and J lost 4 bases, with 17 bases between them. This CDR3 spans 15 amino acids. The CDR3 sequence is CASSSRSGGQYEQYF. CDR3 in DNA: TGTGCCAGCAGCTCCCGAAGTGGGGGGCAATACGAGCAGTACTTC.

The V and J genes are TRBV2 and TRBJ1-1; the D is unclear. The V end lost 7 bases, the J end lost 0 bases, and 12 bases lay between the germline ends. Germline CDR1 and CDR2: SNHLY and FYNNEI. The CDR3 spans 14 residues. The CDR3 nucleotides read TGTGCCAGCACTCAAGAAACCATGAACACTGAAGCTTTCTTT. It is translated as CASTQETMNTEAFF.

This chain connects TRBV11-1 to TRBJ2-3, with D perhaps matching TRBD2 (5 bases). The germline CDR1 and CDR2 sequences are SGHAT and FQDESV (reference sequence). The CDR3 contains 16 residues. The V and J ends lost 5 bases and 14 bases respectively, with 29 bases between them. The CDR3 here is CASSKDSGKGPLKRYF. The CDR3 nucleotides read TGTGCCAGCAGCAAGGATTCGGGGAAAGGTCCCTTAAAACGGTATTTT.

The chain carries TRBV27 and TRBJ2-1; D possibly uses TRBD1 or TRBD2 (5 bases each). V gave up 5 bases and J gave up 5 bases, with 13 bases separating them. The CDR3 contains 14 residues. The germline V gene encodes CDR1 MNHEY and CDR2 SMNVEV (reference sequence). The DNA for the CDR3 is TGTGCCAGCAGTCCCAGAGGGACCCACAATGAGCAGTTCTTC. Encoded protein: CASSPRGTHNEQFF.

Only a few counts were recorded for this clone. The gene calls are TRBV19 and TRBJ1-1, with D perhaps matching TRBD1 (5 bases). Deletions cut 6 bases from V and 4 bases from J, with 15 bases between. Germline V lookup: CDR1 LNHDA, CDR2 SQIVND (reference sequence). The CDR3 sequence is 14 residues long. CDR3 region: CASRTQGGGTEAFF. The CDR3 region has the DNA TGTGCCAGTAGGACGCAGGGAGGAGGCACTGAAGCTTTCTTT.

J is TRBJ2-7 and V is TRBV18; tentative D call: TRBD2 (6 bases). V was pared by 6 bases and J by 1 base, with 13 bases between. The CDR3 is 14 residues long. CDR1 KGHSH and CDR2 LQKENI come from the germline V gene. In DNA, the CDR3 is TGTGCCAGCTCGGAGGGTATACCTTCCTACGAGCAGTACTTC. Translation: CASSEGIPSYEQYF.

This chain uses TRBV5-1 with TRBJ2-7, with a possible D match to TRBD2 (6 bases). This CDR3 is built from 15 residues. V was clipped by 1 base and J by 6 bases, with 17 bases between them. CDR1 is SGHRS, CDR2 YFSETQ, per germline. CDR3 sequence (DNA): TGCGCCAGCAGCTTGATTTTATTAGCAGCGGGCGAGCAGTACTTC. Translated: CASSLILLAAGEQYF.

The rearrangement joins TRBV5-1 to TRBJ2-1; D is unresolved. In germline, CDR1 is SGHRS, CDR2 YFSETQ. There are 14 residues in the CDR3. V gave up 0 bases and J gave up 2 bases, with 6 bases separating them. The CDR3 sequence: CASSLGPPYNEQFF. The DNA for the CDR3 is TGCGCCAGCAGCTTGGGGCCCCCCTACAATGAGCAGTTCTTC.

V usage is TRBV19 and J usage is TRBJ1-2, with a weak D call TRBD1 (6 bases). V was cut by 5 bases and J by 7 bases, with 17 bases left in between. Germline V CDR1 and CDR2: LNHDA, SQIVND (reference sequence). CDR3 length equals 14 residues. CDR3 bases: TGTGCCAGTAGTTTCGACAGCAAGGGGGTTGGCTACACCTTC. As protein: CASSFDSKGVGYTF.

The chain recombines TRBV7-3 with TRBJ2-3, with 9 bases matching TRBD1. Looked up from germline, CDR1 is SGHTA and CDR2 is FQGTGA. The V segment lost 7 bases and the J segment 2 bases; nucleotides outside the gene matches: 4. The CDR3 has 14 residues. CDR3 DNA sequence: TGTGCCAGCAAACAGGGGGCTAACACAGATACGCAGTATTTT. Its protein product is CASKQGANTDTQYF.

The genes are TRBV5-5 and TRBJ2-1; 13 bases agree with TRBD2. The germline gives CDR1 SGHKS, CDR2 YYEKEE (reference sequence). With 1 base clipped from V and 6 bases from J, the junction kept 16 bases outside the gene matches. CDR3 size: 20 residues. DNA for the CDR3: TGTGCCAGCAGCTTGTTGTGGACTAGCGGGAGAATCGGAGTGGGCAATGAGCAGTTCTTC. It specifies CASSLLWTSGRIGVGNEQFF.

This sequence joins TRBV5-1 and TRBJ2-1; D gene uncertain. CDR3 length equals 11 residues. Germline V lookup: CDR1 SGHRS, CDR2 YFSETQ. Trimming removed 2 bases from V and 10 bases from J, with 7 bases in between. The CDR3 DNA sequence: TGCGCCAGCAGCTTCCTAAACGAGCAGTTCTTC. Amino acids: CASSFLNEQFF. Variable domain in full (rest from reference TRBV5-1 and TRBJ2-1): KAGVTQTPRYLIKTRGQQVTLSCSPISGHRSVSWYQQTPGQGLQFLFEYFSETQRNKGNFPGRFSGRQFSNSRSEMNVSTLELGDSALYLCASSFLNEQFFGPGTRLTVL.

The chain links TRBV9 to TRBJ2-1, with 7 nucleotides matching TRBD2. Trimming removed 3 bases from V and 7 bases from J; junction bases left unmatched: 10. The germline V gene encodes CDR1 SGDLS and CDR2 YYNGEE. There are 15 residues in the CDR3. CDR3 sequence reads: CASSGGLVVENEQFF. In DNA form, the CDR3 reads TGTGCCAGCAGCGGCGGACTAGTAGTGGAGAATGAGCAGTTCTTC. The full variable domain, in which reference TRBV9 and TRBJ2-1 provide the parts outside the CDR3, is DSGVTQTPKHLITATGQRVTLRCSPRSGDLSVYWYQQSLDQGLQFLIQYYNGEERAKGNILERFSAQQFPDLHSELNLSSLELGDSALYFCASSGGLVVENEQFFGPGTRLTVL.

The chain recombines TRBV2 with TRBJ1-5, with D possibly being TRBD1 (5 bases). Germline V gene sequence: CDR1 SNHLY, CDR2 FYNNEI. The length of the CDR3 is 13 residues. V lost 7 bases and J lost 7, with 14 bases in between. CDR3 sequence reads: CASKEGRAQPQHF. CDR3 DNA sequence: TGTGCCAGCAAAGAGGGGCGAGCCCAGCCCCAGCATTTT.

This chain joins TRBV27 and TRBJ2-7; 8 bases match TRBD1. CDR1 is MNHEY and CDR2 is SMNVEV in the germline V gene (reference sequence). CDR3 size: 13 residues. The V segment lost 7 bases and the J segment 4 bases; nucleotides outside the gene matches: 6. The CDR3 nucleotides are TGTGCCAGCATAGACAGGGGTACGTACGAGCAGTACTTC. Protein: CASIDRGTYEQYF.

This sequence joins TRBV7-2 and TRBJ2-1, with TRBD2 matching over 14 bases. Germline CDR1 is SGHTA and CDR2 is FQGNSA. Trimming at V came to 3 bases and at J to 4 bases, leaving 2 bases not matched to a gene. There are 16 residues in the CDR3. DNA for the CDR3: TGTGCCAGCAGCTTGACTAGCGGGAGGGTATACAATGAGCAGTTCTTC. It is translated as CASSLTSGRVYNEQFF.

The V gene is TRBV19, the J gene TRBJ1-2; 7 bases map to TRBD1. CDR3 length equals 13 residues. The germline V gene has CDR1 LNHDA and CDR2 SQIVND (reference sequence). Unmatched junction bases numbered 6, after V lost 3 bases and J lost 8 bases. In DNA form, the CDR3 reads TGTGCCAGTAGTATTGACAGGGTTGGCGGCTACACCTTC. Translation gives CASSIDRVGGYTF. Based on the CDR3 plus reference TRBV19 and TRBJ1-2, the full variable domain is DGGITQSPKYLFRKEGQNVTLSCEQNLNHDAMYWYRQDPGQGLRLIYYSQIVNDFQKGDIAEGYSVSREKKESFPLTVTSAQKNPTAFYLCASSIDRVGGYTFGSGTRLTVV.

The rearrangement joins TRBV27 to TRBJ1-1; D is unclear. This CDR3 has 14 amino acids. V was pared by 5 bases and J by 4 bases, with 14 bases between. In germline, CDR1 is MNHEY, CDR2 SMNVEV (reference sequence). As DNA, the CDR3 is TGTGCCAGCAGTCCCCATGAGGTTATCACTGAAGCTTTCTTT. Translating gives CASSPHEVITEAFF.

The chain is built from TRBV7-6 and TRBJ2-3; no reliable D call. V was trimmed by 2 bases and J by 0 bases, leaving 6 bases between them. This CDR3 contains 14 residues. Germline loops: CDR1 SGHVS, CDR2 FNYEAQ. The CDR3 nucleotides read TGTGCCAGCAGCTTATTAACTAGCACAGATACGCAGTATTTT. Residues: CASSLLTSTDTQYF.

The rearrangement uses TRBV6-5 and TRBJ2-3, with D possibly TRBD2 on 7 matching bases. From germline, CDR1 is MNHEY and CDR2 SVGAGI. V was cut by 5 bases and J by 3 bases, with 12 bases left in between. This CDR3 is 14 amino acids long. The CDR3 DNA is TGTGCCAGCAGTACCAGGGGAGGGACAGATACGCAGTATTTT. Its translation: CASSTRGGTDTQYF.

The chain joins TRBV19 to TRBJ1-1; no firm D call. This CDR3 region has 16 residues. CDR1 is LNHDA and CDR2 is SQIVND in the germline V gene (reference sequence). V was trimmed by 4 bases and J by 3 bases, leaving 18 bases between them. CDR3 amino acids: CASSNLGGRNYTEAFF. In DNA, the CDR3 is TGTGCCAGTAGTAATTTAGGTGGGCGGAACTACACTGAAGCTTTCTTT.

In its sample, this clone was seen once. V is TRBV7-8 and J is TRBJ2-1; 8 bases match TRBD2. In germline, CDR1 is SGHVS, CDR2 FQNEAQ. Trimming took 5 bases from V and 5 from J; bases not matched to a gene: 11. The CDR3 sequence is 16 residues long. The DNA of the CDR3 is TGTGCCAGCAGCCGGGACCTCTCGGGGGGGGACAATGAGCAGTTCTTC. Translation gives CASSRDLSGGDNEQFF.

The rearrangement uses TRBV6-4 and TRBJ2-2; D unclear. This CDR3 contains 14 residues. V shed 7 bases and J shed 0 bases, with 9 bases lying between them. In germline, CDR1 is MRHNA, CDR2 SNTAGT. The CDR3: CASKSDANTGELFF. DNA for the CDR3: TGTGCCAGCAAGTCAGATGCGAACACCGGGGAGCTGTTTTTT.

CDR3 sequence reads: CARDEPGQGYYEQYF. For the CDR3, the DNA is TGTGCCAGGGACGAACCGGGACAGGGGTACTACGAGCAGTACTTC. V is TRBV2 and J is TRBJ2-7, with 10 positions matching TRBD1. Germline CDR1 reads SNHLY; CDR2 reads FYNNEI. The CDR3 spans 15 residues. V shed 9 bases and J 3 bases; nucleotides not matched to a gene: 11.

This chain joins TRBV7-9 and TRBJ2-1; possible D gene TRBD2, 6 bases. This CDR3 contains 14 residues. Trimming removed 4 bases from V and 4 bases from J, with 11 bases in between. The germline V gene has CDR1 SEHNR and CDR2 FQNEAQ (reference sequence). Here the CDR3 reads CASSYSGNYNEQFF. In DNA, the CDR3 is TGTGCCAGCAGCTATAGCGGAAATTACAATGAGCAGTTCTTC. Variable domain in full (rest from reference TRBV7-9 and TRBJ2-1): DTGVSQNPRHKITKRGQNVTFRCDPISEHNRLYWYRQTLGQGPEFLTYFQNEAQLEKSRLLSDRFSAERPKGSFSTLEIQRTEQGDSAMYLCASSYSGNYNEQFFGPGTRLTVL.